Listed here are 7 T cell receptor beta chains from one sample, sequenced in a study of CD8+CD57+ T cells in acquired aplastic anemia. The template used for profiling TCR beta VDJ and CDR3 was genomic DNA. TCRdb itself ran the reads through MiXCR, one entry per CDR3 protein. Among 130,000 or so distinct CDR3 sequences, 41% were seen once, and the ten largest hold 8% to 9.5%. Sequenced sample: sorted CD4+, CD8+, or CD8+CD57+ T cells (not recorded which) from PBMCs. The receptors derive from a human donor in good health, serving as a control.

The rearrangement uses TRBV29-1 and TRBJ1-2, with a possible D match to TRBD1 (5 bases). CDR1 is SQVTM, CDR2 ANQGSEA, per germline. Trimming removed 5 bases from V and 3 bases from J, with 13 bases in between. This CDR3 region has 13 residues. CDR3 sequence: CSVYSGTDYGYTF. The CDR3 bases are TGCAGCGTTTACAGCGGGACTGACTATGGCTACACCTTC.

Comment on this clonotype: Likely a read error: the CDR3 ends without its conserved phenylalanine or tryptophan. The genes are TRBV29-1 and TRBJ1-2, with 9 nucleotides matching TRBD1. Per germline, CDR1 SQVTM and CDR2 ANQGSEA. Trimming took 7 bases from V and 8 from J; bases not matched to a gene: 14. This CDR3 region has 14 residues. The CDR3 spells CSASRTGEGQGYTS. Here the CDR3 DNA reads TGCAGCGCCTCAAGGACAGGGGAGGGACAAGGCTACACCTCC.

This sequence joins TRBV3-1 and TRBJ1-1; D is unresolved. Germline V CDR1 and CDR2: LGHDT, YNNKEL (reference sequence). Trimming shortened V by 0 bases and J by 11 bases, and 16 bases separated the two germline ends. This CDR3 has 14 residues. CDR3 amino acids: CASSQDRPARRAFF. Written as DNA, the CDR3 is TGTGCCAGCAGCCAAGATCGCCCAGCTCGGAGGGCTTTCTTT. Full variable domain (missing parts from reference TRBV3-1 and TRBJ1-1): DTAVSQTPKYLVTQMGNDKSIKCEQNLGHDTMYWYKQDSKKFLKIMFSYNNKELIINETVPNRFSPKSPDKAHLNLHINSLELGDSAVYFCASSQDRPARRAFFGQGTRLTVV.

This clonotype was seen at least ten times. In nucleotides, the CDR3 is TGCGCCAGCAGCCATAGCGGGGGGGCGATGGATACGCAGTATTTT. It yields the protein CASSHSGGAMDTQYF. This rearrangement joins TRBV5-1 to TRBJ2-3; 11 bases align to TRBD2. The CDR3 contains 15 residues. Germline V gives CDR1 SGHRS, CDR2 YFSETQ. V lost 4 bases and J lost 6; bases outside the gene matches: 7.

This clonotype was recorded many times. The chain carries TRBV10-3 and TRBJ1-1; 7 bases are shared with TRBD1. The junction had 11 bases not matched to a gene; V was cut back by 5 bases and J by 11 bases. The length of the CDR3 is 13 residues. Germline CDR1 ENHRY, CDR2 SYGVKD. The CDR3 protein is CAISSREQGTAFF. DNA for the CDR3: TGTGCCATCAGTTCTAGAGAACAGGGGACGGCTTTCTTT.

This clonotype came up many times. The chain's CDR3 is CASSHPRKDTQYF. The CDR3 nucleotides are TGTGCCAGCAGCCACCCCAGGAAGGATACGCAGTATTTT. The V call is TRBV6-1, the J call TRBJ2-3; D call uncertain. The CDR3 covers 13 residues. The V and J ends lost 6 bases and 6 bases respectively, with 13 bases between them. CDR1 is MNHNS and CDR2 is SASEGT in the germline V gene.

This clonotype has a count of ten or more. V usage is TRBV18 and J usage is TRBJ1-1, with D unclear. The V and J ends lost 2 bases and 1 base respectively, with 2 bases between them. This CDR3 comprises 12 residues. Germline V gives CDR1 KGHSH, CDR2 LQKENI. The CDR3 protein is CASSPANTEAFF. CDR3 nucleotides: TGTGCCAGCTCACCAGCGAACACTGAAGCTTTCTTT.